Listed here are 18 T cell receptor beta chains from one sample, sequenced in a study of response to subunit inactivated influenza vaccine. MiXCR was run by TCRdb on the RT-PCR reads, yielding one entry per CDR3 protein. The sample yields 650,000 or so distinct CDR3 sequences, about 14% seen once. Sequenced material: PBMCs from blood, taken 14 days before vaccination. The receptors were sampled from a man over 45 who received an inactivated influenza vaccine.

The chain links TRBV7-2 to TRBJ2-3, with 14 bases fitting TRBD2. Germline CDR1 SGHTA, CDR2 FQGNSA. V trimming: 4 bases; J trimming: 2 bases; junction bases outside the gene matches: 2. CDR3 length equals 16 residues. The CDR3 reads CASSWGLAGVTDTQYF. DNA for the CDR3: TGTGCCAGCAGCTGGGGACTAGCGGGAGTCACAGATACGCAGTATTTT.

This clonotype was seen a handful of times. CDR3 coding DNA: TGTGCCAGCAGTTTATCGTTGGGAGATACGCAGTATTTT. Protein product: CASSLSLGDTQYF. The chain joins TRBV12-3 or TRBV12-4 to TRBJ2-3; D gene uncertain. V dropped 2 bases and J dropped 5 bases, with 8 bases sitting between them. The CDR3 loop spans 13 amino acids.

The rearrangement uses TRBV7-2 and TRBJ2-5; a weak D match, TRBD2 (5 bases). The V end was cut by 5 bases, the J end by 2 bases, with 15 bases between. Germline V CDR1 and CDR2: SGHTA, FQGNSA. The CDR3 contains 15 residues. The DNA of the CDR3 is TGTGCCAGCAGCCGCGCGGTAGCGAGACAAGAGACCCAGTACTTC. Its translation: CASSRAVARQETQYF.

The gene calls are TRBV20-1 and TRBJ1-2, with D uncertain. The length of the CDR3 is 13 residues. Germline-derived CDR1 and CDR2 are DFQATT and SNEGSKA (reference sequence). The ends were cut back, 3 bases at V and 0 bases at J, with 8 bases in the middle. The CDR3 nucleotides read TGCAGTGCTAGTACAGCGGCTAACTATGGCTACACCTTC. It codes for CSASTAANYGYTF.

The rearrangement uses TRBV7-9 and TRBJ2-5; D is unclear. This CDR3 has 13 residues. Germline V gives CDR1 SEHNR, CDR2 FQNEAQ (reference sequence). V was trimmed by 5 bases and J by 2 bases, leaving 9 bases between them. CDR3 bases: TGTGCCAGCAGCCAACTATGGCAAGAGACCCAGTACTTC. It yields the protein CASSQLWQETQYF.

This chain links TRBV5-6 with TRBJ2-3, with 8 bases identical to TRBD1. V was clipped by 4 bases and J by 0 bases; unmatched bases: 7. This CDR3 is built from 16 residues. The germline gives CDR1 SGHDT, CDR2 YYEEEE. CDR3 protein: CASSDSGGRSTDTQYF. The CDR3 coding sequence is TGTGCCAGCAGCGACTCAGGGGGCCGCAGCACAGATACGCAGTATTTT. Full variable domain (rest looked up from reference TRBV5-6 and TRBJ2-3): DAGVTQSPTHLIKTRGQQVTLRCSPKSGHDTVSWYQQALGQGPQFIFQYYEEEERQRGNFPDRFSGHQFPNYSSELNVNALLLGDSALYLCASSDSGGRSTDTQYFGPGTRLTVL.

The chain joins TRBV29-1 to TRBJ2-7; TRBD1 might be the D (6 bases). The CDR3 covers 13 residues. Trimming pared 4 bases from V and 3 bases from J, leaving 13 bases between. The germline CDR1 and CDR2 sequences are SQVTM and ANQGSEA. The CDR3 bases are TGCAGCGTTGTATCGGACAGAGGCTACGAGCAGTACTTC. This sequence encodes CSVVSDRGYEQYF.

This clonotype was picked up a small number of times. The gene calls are TRBV7-9 and TRBJ2-3; D unclear. V lost 5 bases and J lost 3, with 15 bases in between. The CDR3 has 15 residues. Germline V lookup: CDR1 SEHNR, CDR2 FQNEAQ (reference sequence). The CDR3 here is CASSPGARQTDTQYF. The CDR3, as DNA: TGTGCCAGCAGCCCAGGCGCTCGGCAGACAGATACGCAGTATTTT.

This clonotype was observed a handful of times. V is TRBV20-1 and J is TRBJ2-5; D is unresolved. From germline, CDR1 is DFQATT and CDR2 SNEGSKA (reference sequence). Trimming pared 3 bases from V and 4 bases from J, leaving 9 bases between. This CDR3 region has 12 residues. The CDR3 loop reads CSASGYSETQYF. CDR3 bases: TGCAGTGCTAGCGGGTACTCAGAGACCCAGTACTTC.

The chain is built from TRBV20-1 and TRBJ2-2, with TRBD1 matching 7 bases. Per germline, CDR1 DFQATT and CDR2 SNEGSKA (reference sequence). This CDR3 has 16 amino acids. V was pared by 0 bases and J by 1 base, with 5 bases of the junction left unmatched. CDR3 in amino acids: CSARDEGGRNTGELFF. In DNA form, the CDR3 reads TGCAGTGCTAGAGATGAAGGGGGCAGGAACACCGGGGAGCTGTTTTTT.

This clonotype occurred a few times. This chain joins TRBV6-1 and TRBJ1-3; unclear D gene. CDR1 is MNHNS and CDR2 is SASEGT in the germline V gene. This CDR3 spans 16 amino acids. V was pared by 3 bases and J by 0 bases, with 12 bases between. This CDR3 reads CASSESLLPSGNTIYF. The CDR3 nucleotides are TGTGCCAGCAGTGAGAGTTTACTGCCCTCTGGAAACACCATATATTTT.

This clonotype has just a few counts. The chain links TRBV18 to TRBJ2-7, with 9 bases fitting TRBD2. This CDR3 spans 15 amino acids. The V gene's germline CDR1 is KGHSH and CDR2 LQKENI. The junction had 6 bases not matched to a gene; V was cut back by 0 bases and J by 6 bases. In DNA, the CDR3 is TGTGCCAGCTCACCACCGGGACTAGCTAAGGGCGAGCAGTACTTC. It specifies CASSPPGLAKGEQYF.

This chain joins TRBV29-1 and TRBJ1-1; 7 bases fit TRBD1. After removal of 4 bases from V and 5 bases from J, the junction contained 10 bases not matched to a gene. Germline V gives CDR1 SQVTM, CDR2 ANQGSEA. The CDR3 runs to 14 residues. CDR3 sequence: CSVGEGAMETEAFF. Written as DNA, the CDR3 is TGCAGCGTTGGCGAGGGGGCTATGGAAACTGAAGCTTTCTTT.

This clonotype was seen at least ten times. The rearrangement joins TRBV7-8 to TRBJ2-7; no definite D call. V was pared by 3 bases and J by 7 bases, with 7 bases between. Germline values: CDR1 SGHVS, CDR2 FQNEAQ. The CDR3 consists of 11 residues. CDR3 DNA sequence: TGTGCCAGCAGCTTGTTGCGGGAGCAGTACTTC. Protein sequence: CASSLLREQYF.

The chain has TRBV7-8 and TRBJ1-1; TRBD1 matches 11 bases. The CDR3 contains 14 residues. Unmatched junction bases numbered 7, after V lost 5 bases and J lost 8 bases. CDR1 and CDR2 from the germline V gene are SGHVS and FQNEAQ. CDR3 amino acids: CASSERTGGNEAFF. The CDR3 nucleotides read TGTGCCAGCAGCGAGAGGACAGGGGGCAACGAAGCTTTCTTT. Together with reference TRBV7-8 and TRBJ1-1, the CDR3 gives the full variable domain: GAGVSQSPRYKVAKRGQDVALRCDPISGHVSLFWYQQALGQGPEFLTYFQNEAQLDKSGLPSDRFFAERPEGSVSTLKIQRTQQEDSAVYLCASSERTGGNEAFFGQGTRLTVV.

This clonotype occurred a few times. V usage is TRBV5-1 and J usage is TRBJ2-3; tentatively, D is TRBD1 or TRBD2 (5 bases each). Germline assignment: CDR1 SGHRS and CDR2 YFSETQ. The CDR3 is 16 residues long. V dropped 3 bases and J dropped 1 base, with 15 bases sitting between them. This CDR3 is CASSWGPTAGTDTQYF. CDR3 nucleotides: TGCGCCAGCAGCTGGGGACCCACCGCGGGCACAGATACGCAGTATTTT.

This clonotype has a handful of counts. The CDR3 region is CASSIAGGGYEQYF. DNA for the CDR3: TGTGCCAGCAGTATAGCAGGGGGCGGGTACGAGCAGTACTTC. The rearrangement uses TRBV27 and TRBJ2-7; 8 bases line up with TRBD1. The J segment lost 4 bases and the V segment lost 5 bases, leaving 7 bases of the junction unmatched. The CDR3 spans 14 residues. Per the germline V gene, CDR1 is MNHEY and CDR2 is SMNVEV (reference sequence).

This rearrangement joins TRBV24-1 to TRBJ2-5; TRBD2 agrees at 11 bases. J was trimmed by 4 bases and V by 11 bases; bases with no gene match: 2. Germline V CDR1 and CDR2: KGHDR, SFDVKD. The CDR3 totals 12 residues. The CDR3 sequence: CANGLAGETQYF. The CDR3 DNA follows: TGTGCCAACGGACTAGCGGGAGAGACCCAGTACTTC.